This TCR beta chain was documented in a study of cytomegalovirus exposure and HLA in healthy donors. Regarding the study as a whole: Clonal expansion was found to be greater in HLA-associated TCR beta chains than in equally common others in a later analysis.

The CDR3 totals 16 residues. The ends were cut back, 3 bases at V and 1 base at J, with 12 bases in the middle. CDR1 and CDR2 (germline): LGHNA, YSLEER. Primers for the PCR totalled 60 Vbeta and 13 Jbeta. Assay used: immunoSEQ multiplex PCR; TCRdb lists only in-frame clones, some missing. Among some 130,000 clones, around four fifths were seen once, and the ten largest hold 1% to 1.5%. Of note for this clone: The antigen remains undetermined.

The material sequenced was PBMCs. This chain links TRBV4-3 with TRBJ2-2, with a weak D call TRBD2 (5 bases). The receptor was derived from a male donor in good health and CMV-seropositive. The CDR3 DNA follows: TGCGCCAGCAGCCACAGCGGTACGGTGAACACCGGGGAGCTGTTTTTT. Its translation is CASSHSGTVNTGELFF.